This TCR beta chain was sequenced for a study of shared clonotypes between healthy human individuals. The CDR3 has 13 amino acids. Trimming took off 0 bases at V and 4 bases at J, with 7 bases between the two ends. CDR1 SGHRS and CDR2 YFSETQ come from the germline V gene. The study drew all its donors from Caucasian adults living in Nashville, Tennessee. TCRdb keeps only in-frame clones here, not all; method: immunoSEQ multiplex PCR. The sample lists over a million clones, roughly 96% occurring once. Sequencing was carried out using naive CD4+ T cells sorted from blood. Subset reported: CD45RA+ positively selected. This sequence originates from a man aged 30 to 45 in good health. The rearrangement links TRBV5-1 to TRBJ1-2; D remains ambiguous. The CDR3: CASSLDPSYGYTF. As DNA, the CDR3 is TGCGCCAGCAGCTTGGATCCCAGCTATGGCTACACCTTC.